Below are 29 T cell receptor beta chains sequenced from a single sample in a study of T-cell memory formation after mild COVID-19. In TCRdb, the 5' RACE reads were re-called with MiXCR into one record per CDR3 protein. This table holds some 120,000 distinct CDR3 sequences, approximately 5.9% found once. The material sequenced was PBMCs or a T cell subset sorted from them (not recorded which). These receptors were collected from an adult woman who had mild COVID-19 (a few samples of this study predate the infection). Cell type and time point are not known.

This clonotype was counted a few times. The chain joins TRBV12-3 or TRBV12-4 to TRBJ1-4, with D possibly being TRBD1 (5 bases). The CDR3 covers 15 residues. The germline V and J ends were trimmed by 6 bases and 3 bases, with 14 bases remaining between them. As DNA, the CDR3 is TGTGCCAGCAGCGCTGGGGGGGGATCTAATGAAAAACTGTTTTTT. Amino acid sequence: CASSAGGGSNEKLFF.

The chain has TRBV4-2 and TRBJ2-7; 7 bases line up with TRBD1. Germline CDR1 and CDR2: LGHNA and YNFKEQ. The ends lost 4 bases at V and 3 bases at J; junction bases unmatched: 9. The length of the CDR3 is 15 residues. The CDR3 sequence: CASSPRVGTDYEQYF. CDR3 sequence (DNA): TGTGCCAGCAGCCCGAGAGTGGGGACAGACTACGAGCAGTACTTC.

This clonotype was picked up a small number of times. The rearrangement links TRBV20-1 to TRBJ2-3; no reliable D call. CDR1 DFQATT and CDR2 SNEGSKA come from the germline V gene (reference sequence). The CDR3 runs to 15 residues. Trimming removed 2 bases at V and 4 bases at J, with 16 bases between. The CDR3 nucleotides read TGCAGTGCTAGATCTTCCGGGCCCTGGGCAGATACGCAGTATTTT. As protein: CSARSSGPWADTQYF.

This clonotype came up many times. Here the CDR3 DNA reads TGTGCCATCAGGGGGCAAGAAAGAAAGGCTGAAGCTTTCTTT. Encoded protein: CAIRGQERKAEAFF. V gene TRBV10-3 combines with J gene TRBJ1-1, with a weak D call TRBD1 (5 bases). Trimming cost V 6 bases and J 6 bases, with 17 bases left between them. The germline V gene encodes CDR1 ENHRY and CDR2 SYGVKD. This CDR3 spans 14 amino acids.

The chain joins TRBV7-2 to TRBJ1-2, with no clear D. Germline V gives CDR1 SGHTA, CDR2 FQGNSA. The CDR3 totals 11 residues. The germline V and J ends were trimmed by 3 bases and 7 bases, with 6 bases remaining between them. The CDR3 sequence is CASSLLSGYTF. The DNA for the CDR3 is TGTGCCAGCAGCTTGTTATCTGGCTACACCTTC.

This clonotype has more than one count but fewer than ten. The V call is TRBV7-6, the J call TRBJ2-3; possible D gene TRBD1, 6 bases. V gave up 5 bases and J gave up 6 bases, with 12 bases separating them. The CDR3 length is 13 residues. CDR1 and CDR2 from the germline V gene are SGHVS and FNYEAQ. The CDR3: CASSPRGADTQYF. DNA of the CDR3: TGTGCCAGCAGCCCCAGGGGAGCGGATACGCAGTATTTT.

This clonotype has more than one count but fewer than ten. The chain couples TRBV19 to TRBJ1-3, with 10 positions matching TRBD1. Trimming removed 5 bases from V and 2 bases from J; junction bases left unmatched: 3. Per germline, CDR1 LNHDA and CDR2 SQIVND (reference sequence). This CDR3 comprises 15 residues. The CDR3, as DNA: TGTGCCAGTAGTCTCGGGACAGGGGCTGGAAACACCATATATTTT. It encodes CASSLGTGAGNTIYF.

This chain joins TRBV2 and TRBJ2-7, with unresolved D. The V gene's germline CDR1 is SNHLY and CDR2 FYNNEI. The CDR3 covers 13 residues. The germline V and J ends were trimmed by 4 bases and 4 bases, with 11 bases remaining between them. This CDR3 is CASSGDRLYEQYF. DNA for the CDR3: TGTGCCAGCAGTGGGGATAGACTTTACGAGCAGTACTTC.

The sample holds a few counts of this clonotype. This chain links TRBV19 with TRBJ1-5, with D perhaps matching TRBD1 (6 bases). The V gene's germline CDR1 is LNHDA and CDR2 SQIVND (reference sequence). Trimming shortened V by 8 bases and J by 2 bases, and 10 bases separated the two germline ends. The CDR3 has 13 amino acids. Written as DNA, the CDR3 is TGTGCCAGTTGGCGGGGGCGCAATCAGCCCCAGCATTTT. Translation gives CASWRGRNQPQHF.

The CDR3 DNA follows: TGCAGCGGGGGACAGGGCGGCAATCAGCCCCAGCATTTT. The encoded protein is CSGGQGGNQPQHF. The gene calls are TRBV29-1 and TRBJ1-5; 9 bases are shared with TRBD1. V lost 7 bases to trimming and J lost 2 bases; unmatched junction nucleotides: 3. CDR3 size: 13 residues. Germline V gene lookup returns CDR1 SQVTM and CDR2 ANQGSEA.

This clonotype was counted at least ten times. The chain joins TRBV14 to TRBJ2-1, with D perhaps matching TRBD2 (7 bases). The CDR3 runs 17 residues. The ends were cut back, 4 bases at V and 7 bases at J, with 23 bases in the middle. CDR1 is SGHDN, CDR2 FVKESK, per germline. The CDR3, as DNA: TGTGCCAGCAGCCCCGGATCAGGGGCGGGAGTATATAATGAGCAGTTCTTC. Translating gives CASSPGSGAGVYNEQFF.

This chain uses TRBV9 with TRBJ1-1; D not resolved. CDR1 and CDR2 from the germline V gene are SGDLS and YYNGEE. Trimming shortened V by 3 bases and J by 1 base, and 7 bases separated the two germline ends. The CDR3 is 13 residues long. CDR3 region: CASSEGPNTEAFF. The CDR3 DNA reads TGTGCCAGCAGCGAGGGCCCGAACACTGAAGCTTTCTTT.

With respect to this clonotype: The junction shows a germline mismatch at one end, possibly a read error. The rearrangement uses TRBV7-9 and TRBJ2-2; D not resolved. The CDR3 has 13 residues. Germline assignment: CDR1 SEHNR and CDR2 FQNEAQ (reference sequence). This chain's CDR3 is CASTLGRTGELFF. The CDR3 DNA reads TGTGCCAGCACCTTAGGAAGGACCGGGGAGCTGTTTTTT.

The rearrangement uses TRBV15 and TRBJ1-6; D not resolved. CDR1 is LNHNV and CDR2 is YYDKDF in the germline V gene (reference sequence). The ends were cut back, 3 bases at V and 7 bases at J, with 19 bases in the middle. The CDR3 loop spans 17 amino acids. The CDR3 DNA reads TGTGCCACCAGCAGGTTCCCCCTCCCGGCGGGGAATTCACCCCTCCACTTT. It specifies CATSRFPLPAGNSPLHF.

The CDR3 nucleotides are TGTGCCAGCAGCTTCCAGACACAGGGTTTTGGAACTGAAGCTTTCTTT. It translates to CASSFQTQGFGTEAFF. The chain joins TRBV5-6 to TRBJ1-1, with D maybe TRBD1 (6 bases). The V end was cut by 2 bases, the J end by 5 bases, with 19 bases between. Germline CDR1 SGHDT, CDR2 YYEEEE. CDR3 length: 16 amino acids.

The gene calls are TRBV24-1 and TRBJ2-1; maybe TRBD1 (6 bases). In germline, CDR1 is KGHDR, CDR2 SFDVKD. V was cut by 3 bases and J by 2 bases, with 19 bases left in between. The CDR3 contains 18 residues. This chain's CDR3 is CATSDPGLRRGTYNEQFF. The CDR3 nucleotides read TGTGCCACCAGTGATCCGGGGTTAAGAAGGGGGACCTACAATGAGCAGTTCTTC.

This clonotype was counted only a few times. V usage is TRBV20-1 and J usage is TRBJ1-2; D might be TRBD1 (5 bases). Germline V gene sequence: CDR1 DFQATT, CDR2 SNEGSKA (reference sequence). V was shortened by 1 base and J by 2 bases, with 8 bases between the two germline ends. This CDR3 spans 13 amino acids. The CDR3 coding sequence is TGCAGTGCTAGAGTGGAGGGGAACTATGGCTACACCTTC. It codes for CSARVEGNYGYTF.

This clonotype was observed at least ten times. The genes are TRBV7-2 and TRBJ2-3; D is unresolved. V was cut by 5 bases and J by 2 bases, with 17 bases left in between. This CDR3 has 16 residues. Germline CDR1 and CDR2: SGHTA and FQGNSA. CDR3 nucleotides: TGTGCCAGCAGCGCAAACCCCCCTCGCATCACAGATACGCAGTATTTT. This sequence encodes CASSANPPRITDTQYF.

The V and J genes are TRBV6-4 and TRBJ2-3; 8 nucleotides agree with TRBD2. The J segment lost 5 bases and the V segment lost 2 bases, leaving 3 bases of the junction unmatched. Germline V gene data show CDR1 as MRHNA and CDR2 as SNTAGT. The CDR3 runs to 14 residues. The CDR3 spells CASSDRGGRDTQYF. For the CDR3, the DNA is TGTGCCAGCAGTGACCGGGGGGGCCGAGATACGCAGTATTTT.

This clonotype came up a few times. The chain couples TRBV18 to TRBJ2-7; D is unresolved. CDR3 length: 13 amino acids. From germline, CDR1 is KGHSH and CDR2 LQKENI. The V and J ends lost 2 bases and 4 bases respectively, with 9 bases between them. The CDR3 here is CASSPGLEYEQYF. The DNA for the CDR3 is TGTGCCAGCTCACCAGGGCTTGAATACGAGCAGTACTTC.

This clonotype was observed a few times. V is TRBV4-2 and J is TRBJ2-5; a weak D match, TRBD1 (5 bases). Germline lookup yields CDR1 LGHNA and CDR2 YNFKEQ. This CDR3 is built from 14 residues. V lost 3 bases to trimming and J lost 0 bases, with 8 bases between them. The CDR3 nucleotides read TGTGCCAGCAGCCATCCGGACAACCAAGAGACCCAGTACTTC. Protein sequence: CASSHPDNQETQYF.

This clonotype was picked up many times. J is TRBJ1-2 and V is TRBV12-3 or TRBV12-4, with 11 positions matching TRBD1. J gave up 8 bases and V 7 bases, and 9 bases lay outside the gene matches. The CDR3 sequence is 14 residues long. CDR3 protein: CASTLDRGRGGYTF. CDR3 nucleotide sequence: TGTGCCAGCACTTTGGACAGGGGGCGCGGGGGCTACACCTTC.

The chain links TRBV12-3 or TRBV12-4 to TRBJ1-2; D gene ambiguous. CDR3 size: 12 residues. V was shortened by 5 bases and J by 4 bases, with 8 bases between the two germline ends. The CDR3 is CASSLETYGYTF. In DNA, the CDR3 is TGTGCCAGCAGTCTGGAGACCTATGGCTACACCTTC.

In this sample, this clonotype turned up a few times. This CDR3 fails to terminate in the conserved phenylalanine or tryptophan, so it likely reflects a read error. The limits of the CDR3 on the DNA are not certain, so only TCRdb's listed CDR3 is given. V usage is TRBV5-6 and J usage is TRBJ2-1; the D call in the table, TRBD2, was not verified against the DNA. The CDR3 is 13 amino acids long, termini counted. Germline CDR1 SGHDT, CDR2 YYEEEE. This CDR3 reads CASSLASLAGLVH.

This clonotype was observed many times. The V gene is TRBV18, the J gene TRBJ2-1; either TRBD1 or TRBD2 may fit D (5 bases each). The V end lost 0 bases, the J end lost 0 bases, and 9 bases lay between the germline ends. The CDR3 runs to 16 residues. Germline CDR1 KGHSH, CDR2 LQKENI. CDR3 amino acids: CASSPPSGSSYNEQFF. In DNA form, the CDR3 reads TGTGCCAGCTCACCACCGTCAGGGAGCTCCTACAATGAGCAGTTCTTC.

This chain joins TRBV24-1 and TRBJ2-1; 9 bases are a match to TRBD1. Trimming at V came to 4 bases and at J to 2 bases, leaving 8 bases not matched to a gene. This CDR3 is 17 amino acids long. CDR1 is KGHDR, CDR2 SFDVKD, per germline. Here the CDR3 DNA reads TGTGCCACCAGTGACCGTTCCGGGACAGGGCCCTACAATGAGCAGTTCTTC. Protein sequence: CATSDRSGTGPYNEQFF.

This clonotype was recorded at least ten times. The gene calls are TRBV5-1 and TRBJ1-1; the D is unclear. The CDR3 totals 14 residues. Germline V gene lookup returns CDR1 SGHRS and CDR2 YFSETQ. With 4 bases removed from V and 1 base from J, the gap between germline ends came to 11 bases. DNA for the CDR3: TGCGCCAGCAGCCCCTCTGGTGGGAACACTGAAGCTTTCTTT. This codes for CASSPSGGNTEAFF.

In this sample, this clonotype turned up many times. This sequence joins TRBV4-2 and TRBJ2-7, with a possible D match to TRBD1 (6 bases). The CDR3 loop spans 15 amino acids. Germline CDR1 and CDR2: LGHNA and YNFKEQ. Trimming took off 8 bases at V and 0 bases at J, with 17 bases between the two ends. CDR3 nucleotides: TGTGCCAGCGGACGGGACATCACAAGCTCCTACGAGCAGTACTTC. Amino acid sequence: CASGRDITSSYEQYF.

A remark on this clonotype: It is unclear where the CDR3 begins or ends on the DNA, so no DNA is shown, and the CDR3 is as TCRdb lists it. The J gene is TRBJ1-1, the V gene TRBV7-5; the D call of TRBD1 is as the table states it, not checked on the DNA. TRBV7-5 is designated a pseudogene. The CDR3 region is 18 residues in length, termini included. CDR3 protein: CISVSEACVGAPTTEAFF.